Listed here are 15 T cell receptor beta chains from one sample, sequenced in a study of identical twins. TCRdb fed the 5' RACE reads into MiXCR, producing one record per CDR3 protein. This table has some 760,000 distinct CDR3 sequences, 15% to 20% appearing once. The same sample was also used in a study of T cells expressing NK-cell markers.

The sequenced material came from PBMCs. The receptor set was obtained from a woman younger than 35 in good health.

CDR3 in amino acids: CASSLIVPSTGLNEQYF. CDR3 bases: TGTGCCAGCAGCCTAATCGTCCCTTCGACAGGGCTGAACGAGCAGTACTTC. The V and J genes are TRBV27 and TRBJ2-7; TRBD1 matches 7 bases. CDR1 MNHEY and CDR2 SMNVEV come from the germline V gene (reference sequence). The CDR3 has 17 residues. Germline trimming cut 6 bases from V and 5 bases from J; bases unmatched to any gene: 19.

This clonotype turned up a few times. The chain has TRBV29-1 and TRBJ2-3; D unclear. CDR3 length equals 13 residues. The V end was cut by 5 bases, the J end by 7 bases, with 16 bases between. Germline V CDR1 and CDR2: SQVTM, ANQGSEA. CDR3 amino acids: CSVQTTLVYTQYF. Written as DNA, the CDR3 is TGCAGCGTTCAGACGACTCTCGTTTATACGCAGTATTTT.

This clonotype was seen many times. The rearrangement links TRBV20-1 to TRBJ2-2; D call uncertain. Trimming took off 2 bases at V and 8 bases at J, with 15 bases between the two ends. This CDR3 region has 14 residues. In germline, CDR1 is DFQATT, CDR2 SNEGSKA (reference sequence). Here the CDR3 reads CSARPPEAPGELFF. In nucleotides, the CDR3 is TGCAGTGCTAGACCCCCTGAAGCGCCGGGGGAGCTGTTTTTT.

J is TRBJ2-1 and V is TRBV7-2; D call uncertain. Germline CDR1 SGHTA, CDR2 FQGNSA. The V end was cut by 1 base, the J end by 7 bases, with 14 bases between. The CDR3 runs 15 residues. The CDR3 spells CASSLVKSAANEQFF. The CDR3 DNA is TGTGCCAGCAGCTTAGTCAAATCGGCGGCTAATGAGCAGTTCTTC.

The chain couples TRBV10-3 to TRBJ2-5, with D perhaps TRBD2 (6 bases). Trimming stripped 10 bases from V and 5 bases from J, with 20 bases between. Germline V gene sequence: CDR1 ENHRY, CDR2 SYGVKD. This CDR3 comprises 14 residues. The CDR3 nucleotides read TGTGCCACCTATAGCGGACCGGATAGGGAGACCCAGTACTTC. This translates into CATYSGPDRETQYF.

This clonotype has more than one count but fewer than ten. The rearrangement links TRBV5-1 to TRBJ2-1; 12 nucleotides line up with TRBD2. The CDR3 covers 15 residues. V was clipped by 4 bases and J by 9 bases; unmatched bases: 8. Germline CDR1 reads SGHRS; CDR2 reads YFSETQ. The CDR3 sequence: CASSLLAGGPTEQFF. In DNA, the CDR3 is TGCGCCAGCAGCCTGCTAGCGGGAGGGCCGACTGAGCAGTTCTTC.

The chain carries TRBV27 and TRBJ1-6, with D hard to call. There are 13 residues in the CDR3. Germline CDR1 MNHEY, CDR2 SMNVEV (reference sequence). V lost 8 bases and J lost 12, with 17 bases in between. Written as DNA, the CDR3 is TGTGCCAGCGCCGAGGCGGTTTCTGGACCCCTCCACTTT. Translated: CASAEAVSGPLHF.

This clonotype was observed a handful of times. The chain recombines TRBV7-3 with TRBJ2-3; no clear D. Germline CDR1 is SGHTA and CDR2 is FQGTGA. Trimming cost V 5 bases and J 6 bases, with 12 bases left between them. The CDR3 sequence is 13 residues long. CDR3 sequence: CASSPPTVDTQYF. CDR3 DNA sequence: TGTGCCAGCAGCCCCCCCACGGTGGATACGCAGTATTTT.

This clonotype showed up just a few times. V gene TRBV5-1 combines with J gene TRBJ2-1; 15 bases are shared with TRBD2. With V trimmed by 5 bases and J by 0 bases, 9 bases remained unmatched. Germline CDR1 and CDR2: SGHRS and YFSETQ. This CDR3 is 19 amino acids long. In DNA form, the CDR3 reads TGCGCCAGCAGGCCCGGGACTAGCGGGGGGTCCAGCTCCTACAATGAGCAGTTCTTC. Translation gives CASRPGTSGGSSSYNEQFF.

This clonotype was seen ten or more times. This chain uses TRBV7-9 with TRBJ2-7; 9 bases fit TRBD2. With 3 bases clipped from V and 4 bases from J, the junction kept 4 bases outside the gene matches. The CDR3 extends over 14 amino acids. Looked up from germline, CDR1 is SEHNR and CDR2 is FQNEAQ (reference sequence). The CDR3 loop reads CASSLASGAYEQYF. CDR3 DNA sequence: TGTGCCAGCAGCTTGGCTAGCGGGGCTTACGAGCAGTACTTC.

This clonotype showed up just a few times. This sequence joins TRBV6-1 and TRBJ2-1; D unclear. The CDR3 extends over 13 amino acids. Per germline, CDR1 MNHNS and CDR2 SASEGT. The ends were cut back, 8 bases at V and 3 bases at J, with 11 bases in the middle. The CDR3 reads CASRITGYNEQFF. CDR3 DNA: TGTGCCAGCCGCATAACGGGCTACAATGAGCAGTTCTTC.

This clonotype was recorded a few times. The rearrangement links TRBV4-3 to TRBJ2-1; the D is unclear. The CDR3 is 14 amino acids. Germline V gives CDR1 LGHNA, CDR2 YSLEER. Trimming took 0 bases from V and 10 from J, leaving 13 bases between them. Written as DNA, the CDR3 is TGCGCCAGCAGCCAAGATAGGGTTAGTTGGGAGCAGTTCTTC. Its protein product is CASSQDRVSWEQFF.

The gene calls are TRBV5-1 and TRBJ2-5; D might be TRBD2 (5 bases). This CDR3 comprises 14 residues. Per the germline V gene, CDR1 is SGHRS and CDR2 is YFSETQ. V was trimmed by 3 bases and J by 5 bases, leaving 14 bases between them. The CDR3 coding sequence is TGCGCCAGCAGCTCCGGAGAGGGCTTGGAGACCCAGTACTTC. It codes for CASSSGEGLETQYF.

J is TRBJ2-3 and V is TRBV5-1; D unresolved. This CDR3 region has 14 residues. The germline V and J ends were trimmed by 0 bases and 8 bases, with 13 bases remaining between them. CDR1 is SGHRS, CDR2 YFSETQ, per germline. The CDR3 sequence is CASSLDHSVGTQYF. In nucleotides, the CDR3 is TGCGCCAGCAGCTTGGACCATTCAGTGGGTACGCAGTATTTT.

There are a few counts of this clonotype. V and J are TRBV20-1 and TRBJ2-5; tentative D call: TRBD2 (7 bases). Germline loops: CDR1 DFQATT, CDR2 SNEGSKA (reference sequence). This CDR3 comprises 14 residues. V gave up 5 bases and J gave up 4 bases, with 17 bases separating them. The CDR3 nucleotides are TGCAGTGCTGGCAGAAGGGGGGGGGGAGAGACCCAGTACTTC. Translating it yields CSAGRRGGGETQYF.